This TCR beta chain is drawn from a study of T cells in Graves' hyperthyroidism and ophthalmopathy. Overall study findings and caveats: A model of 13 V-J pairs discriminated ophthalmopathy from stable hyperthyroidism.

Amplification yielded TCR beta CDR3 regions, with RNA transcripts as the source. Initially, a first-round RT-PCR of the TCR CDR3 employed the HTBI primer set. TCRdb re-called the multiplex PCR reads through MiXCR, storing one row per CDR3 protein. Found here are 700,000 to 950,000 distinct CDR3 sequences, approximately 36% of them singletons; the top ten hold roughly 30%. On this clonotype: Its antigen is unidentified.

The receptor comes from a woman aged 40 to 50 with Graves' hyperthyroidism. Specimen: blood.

The CDR3 coding sequence is TGTGCCAGCAGCTTTATGAATGAGCAGTTCTTC. It yields the protein CASSFMNEQFF. The chain recombines TRBV11-1 with TRBJ2-5; no clear D. The J call may be wrong; the DNA end is better matched by TRBJ2-1. CDR1 is SGHAT and CDR2 is FQDESV in the germline V gene (reference sequence). The CDR3 has 11 amino acids.